The T cell receptor beta chain under discussion was sequenced for a study of T cell repertoires in aging, cancer and after chemotherapy. This CDR3 contains 15 residues. V lost 6 bases to trimming and J lost 2 bases; unmatched junction nucleotides: 7. Looked up from germline, CDR1 is MNHEY and CDR2 is SMNVEV (reference sequence). The table lists this clonotype with a few counts. TCR beta rearrangements were amplified from peripheral blood genomic DNA. TRB rearrangements spanning V, D and J were amplified using mixed TRB-A/B primers. TCRdb re-analysed the multiplex PCR reads in MiXCR, keeping a single row per CDR3 protein. The table records 8,100 or so distinct CDR3 sequences, around two fifths of them present only once.

Material for sequencing was blood. This clonotype was sampled from a human donor in good health. The chain links TRBV27 to TRBJ2-1, with TRBD2 matching 7 bases. In nucleotides, the CDR3 is TGTGCCAGCAGCCACGGGGGGTCAACCTACAATGAGCAGTTCTTC. It codes for CASSHGGSTYNEQFF.